These 6 T cell receptor beta chains came from one sample sequenced in a study of T-cell memory formation after mild COVID-19. TCRdb re-derived calls from the 5' RACE reads in MiXCR, one entry per CDR3 protein. The repertoire holds fewer than 95,000 distinct CDR3 sequences, with more than 10% as singletons. The sample comprised PBMCs or a T cell subset sorted from them (not recorded which). These receptors originate from an adult woman who had mild COVID-19 (a few samples of this study predate the infection). Cell type and time point are not known.

Notes on this clonotype: Compared with germline, one end of the junction differs, possibly owing to a read error. This CDR3 reads CATSEGTGVSPLHF. CDR3 sequence (DNA): TGTGCTACCAGTGAAGGGACAGGGGTATCACCCCTCCACTTT. The chain has TRBV24-1 and TRBJ1-6; 10 bases are a match to TRBD1. This CDR3 spans 14 amino acids. Germline CDR1 and CDR2: KGHDR and SFDVKD.

CDR3 bases: TGTGCCAGCAGTCAGGCTAGAGCAGGGGATACGCAGTATTTT. Its translation is CASSQARAGDTQYF. The chain joins TRBV3-1 to TRBJ2-3; possibly TRBD1 for D (5 bases). Between the trimmed V and J ends, which lost 6 bases and 6 bases, there was a span of 16 bases. This CDR3 is 14 amino acids long. Germline V CDR1 and CDR2: LGHDT, YNNKEL (reference sequence).

V is TRBV20-1 and J is TRBJ2-2; TRBD1 agrees at 7 bases. J was trimmed by 3 bases and V by 1 base; bases with no gene match: 5. The germline V gene encodes CDR1 DFQATT and CDR2 SNEGSKA (reference sequence). This CDR3 is built from 15 residues. The CDR3 loop reads CSARVLTGDTGELFF. The DNA of the CDR3 is TGCAGTGCTAGAGTTTTAACAGGGGACACCGGGGAGCTGTTTTTT.

Comments on this clonotype: Compared with germline, one end of the junction differs, possibly owing to a read error. The rearrangement uses TRBV7-2 and TRBJ1-5; D is unresolved. The CDR3 extends over 17 amino acids. Looked up from germline, CDR1 is SGHTA and CDR2 is FQGNSA. The CDR3 is CASRLGKVPRGNQPQHF. The CDR3, as DNA: TGTGCCAGCAGGTTAGGAAAGGTACCTCGGGGCAATCAGCCCCAGCATTTT.

In its sample, this clonotype was seen a few times. The V and J genes are TRBV27 and TRBJ2-1; the D gene is possibly TRBD1 (6 bases). V dropped 2 bases and J dropped 7 bases, with 15 bases sitting between them. Germline CDR1 reads MNHEY; CDR2 reads SMNVEV (reference sequence). The CDR3 covers 15 residues. CDR3 DNA sequence: TGTGCCAGCAGTTTAAGACAGGTCCCGGGAAATGAGCAGTTCTTC. Encoded protein: CASSLRQVPGNEQFF.

The chain has TRBV4-1 and TRBJ2-5, with D tentatively TRBD1 (7 bases). CDR1 and CDR2 from the germline V gene are MGHRA and YSYEKL. CDR3 length: 15 residues. Trimming shortened V by 2 bases and J by 4 bases, and 14 bases separated the two germline ends. The CDR3 is CASSQSGGGGETQYF. In DNA form, the CDR3 reads TGCGCCAGCAGCCAATCAGGAGGGGGCGGAGAGACCCAGTACTTC.